These 22 T cell receptor beta chains came from one sample sequenced in a study of cytomegalovirus exposure and HLA in healthy donors (dated by TCRdb to the late 2010s). The library was generated by the immunoSEQ multiplex PCR assay. For the multiplex PCR, a mixture combining 60 forward primers for TCR Vbeta segments and 13 reverse primers for TCR Jbeta segments was used. TCRdb obtained this table from immuneACCESS and retained in-frame rearrangements with V and J assigned. These tables miss some clones; where compared with another copy, unresolved V genes account for less than half of the shortfall, and the remainder is unexplained. The sample table records roughly 150,000 clones; about 84% of these occur just once. Of the sample, nearly 3.5% is held by the ten largest clones. Sequencing used PBMCs. These receptors all stem from a male donor in good health and CMV-seronegative.

V and J are TRBV2 and TRBJ1-3; 9 positions match TRBD1. Germline V gene data show CDR1 as SNHLY and CDR2 as FYNNEI. The trim removed 1 base at V and 0 bases at J, leaving 1 base unmatched. This CDR3 has 16 amino acids. The DNA of the CDR3 is TGTGCCAGCAGTGAAGACAGGGGGCTCTCTGGAAACACCATATATTTT. The encoded protein is CASSEDRGLSGNTIYF.

This clone has only one observation. This rearrangement joins TRBV7-6 to TRBJ2-1, with D perhaps matching TRBD1 (5 bases). The germline gives CDR1 SGHVS, CDR2 FNYEAQ. The V end lost 1 base, the J end lost 10 bases, and 11 bases lay between the germline ends. The CDR3 contains 13 residues. The CDR3 region has the DNA TGTGCCAGCAGCTTAGGACAGCACGCAGAGCAGTTCTTC. Protein: CASSLGQHAEQFF.

The chain joins TRBV19 to TRBJ1-5; D gene ambiguous. CDR3 size: 15 residues. V was trimmed by 3 bases and J by 4 bases, leaving 13 bases between them. Germline CDR1 and CDR2: LNHDA and SQIVND (reference sequence). The CDR3 DNA reads TGTGCCAGTAGTATTCCGGGGATGGGAAATCAGCCCCAGCATTTT. Translated, it gives CASSIPGMGNQPQHF.

The V call is TRBV18, the J call TRBJ2-1, with 7 nucleotides matching TRBD2. V lost 1 base to trimming and J lost 7 bases; unmatched junction nucleotides: 4. This CDR3 has 14 residues. Germline V gives CDR1 KGHSH, CDR2 LQKENI. CDR3 protein: CASSPRLAANEQFF. CDR3 sequence (DNA): TGTGCCAGCTCACCACGTCTAGCGGCTAATGAGCAGTTCTTC. The full variable domain, in which reference TRBV18 and TRBJ2-1 provide the parts outside the CDR3, is NAGVMQNPRHLVRRRGQEARLRCSPMKGHSHVYWYRQLPEEGLKFMVYLQKENIIDESGMPKERFSAEFPKEGPSILRIQQVVRGDSAAYFCASSPRLAANEQFFGPGTRLTVL.

The V call is TRBV11-2, the J call TRBJ1-1; 8 nucleotides agree with TRBD1. The J segment lost 0 bases and the V segment lost 5 bases, leaving 8 bases of the junction unmatched. There are 16 residues in the CDR3. Looked up from germline, CDR1 is SGHAT and CDR2 is FQNNGV. The CDR3 DNA reads TGTGCCAGCAGCACGGCTAGGACAGGGTTGAACACTGAAGCTTTCTTT. This translates into CASSTARTGLNTEAFF. The complete variable domain, with remaining parts taken from reference TRBV11-2 and TRBJ1-1, reads EAGVAQSPRYKIIEKRQSVAFWCNPISGHATLYWYQQILGQGPKLLIQFQNNGVVDDSQLPKDRFSAERLKGVDSTLKIQPAKLEDSAVYLCASSTARTGLNTEAFFGQGTRLTVV.

A single count supports this clone. The chain joins TRBV28 to TRBJ1-2; D is possibly TRBD1 (5 bases). V gave up 7 bases and J gave up 4 bases, with 16 bases separating them. This CDR3 has 14 amino acids. Germline V lookup: CDR1 MDHEN, CDR2 SYDVKM. In nucleotides, the CDR3 is TGTGCCAGCATCCGGTCCGGGACTTTCTATGGCTACACCTTC. The encoded protein is CASIRSGTFYGYTF.

This chain connects TRBV30 to TRBJ2-1; D might be TRBD2 (6 bases). The CDR3 sequence is 15 residues long. V was shortened by 3 bases and J by 1 base, with 13 bases between the two germline ends. Germline V gene lookup returns CDR1 GTSNPN and CDR2 SVGIG (reference sequence). As DNA, the CDR3 is TGTGCCTGGAGAGGGGACTTGGCTTCCTACAATGAGCAGTTCTTC. It translates to CAWRGDLASYNEQFF.

This chain connects TRBV11-2 to TRBJ2-7; 7 bases fit TRBD2. Germline V gene data show CDR1 as SGHAT and CDR2 as FQNNGV. This CDR3 contains 15 residues. V gave up 4 bases and J gave up 5 bases; unmatched junction bases: 11. The CDR3 DNA follows: TGTGCCAGCAGCTACTTGGCGGGGGATAGGAACGAGCAGTACTTC. Its translation: CASSYLAGDRNEQYF.

The chain has TRBV9 and TRBJ1-3, with a possible D match to TRBD1 (5 bases). The CDR3 has 15 amino acids. Trimming stripped 0 bases from V and 4 bases from J, with 11 bases between. Germline CDR1 is SGDLS and CDR2 is YYNGEE. The CDR3 reads CASSVVGGFGNTIYF. In DNA form, the CDR3 reads TGTGCCAGCAGCGTAGTTGGGGGGTTCGGAAACACCATATATTTT.

In regard to this clone: An end of the junction differs from the germline gene, which may be a read error. V and J are TRBV19 and TRBJ2-3; D ambiguous. The CDR3 consists of 13 residues. CDR1 LNHDA and CDR2 SQIVND come from the germline V gene (reference sequence). The CDR3 DNA follows: TGTGTCAGTAGTATCTTGAGCACAGATACGCAGTATTTT. This codes for CVSSILSTDTQYF.

The chain uses TRBV9 and TRBJ2-5; the match to TRBD2 covers 11 bases. The tail of the sequence fits TRBJ2-7 better, so the J call may be wrong. Germline V CDR1 and CDR2: SGDLS, YYNGEE. The CDR3 sequence is 16 residues long. CDR3 amino acids: CASSVGASGGLYEQYF. CDR3 coding DNA: TGTGCCAGCAGCGTAGGGGCTAGCGGGGGGCTCTACGAGCAGTACTTC.

V is TRBV14 and J is TRBJ1-2; 9 nucleotides agree with TRBD1. The ends lost 4 bases at V and 8 bases at J; junction bases unmatched: 14. Germline V gene data show CDR1 as SGHDN and CDR2 as FVKESK. This CDR3 spans 16 amino acids. CDR3 DNA: TGTGCCAGCAGCCCGCCTACGGGGACAGGGTGGGGCGGCTACACCTTC. Residues: CASSPPTGTGWGGYTF.

CDR3: CASSPRLAGFYEQYF. CDR3 bases: TGTGCCAGCAGCCCTAGACTAGCGGGGTTCTACGAGCAGTACTTC. The chain carries TRBV7-9 and TRBJ2-7, with 11 bases identical to TRBD2. CDR1 is SEHNR, CDR2 FQNEAQ, per germline (reference sequence). V dropped 5 bases and J dropped 3; count of bases not matched to a gene: 6. The CDR3 runs 15 residues.

The chain uses TRBV10-3 and TRBJ1-5, with TRBD1 matching over 7 bases. J gave up 5 bases and V 4 bases, and 5 bases lay outside the gene matches. The CDR3 has 14 amino acids. CDR1 is ENHRY, CDR2 SYGVKD, per germline. CDR3 residues: CAISGDRTYQPQHF. The CDR3 region has the DNA TGTGCCATCAGTGGGGACAGAACCTATCAGCCCCAGCATTTT.

The chain combines TRBV6-1 with TRBJ1-4; tentative D call: TRBD1 (5 bases). The CDR3 has 12 residues. Germline CDR1 reads MNHNS; CDR2 reads SASEGT. Trimming stripped 7 bases from V and 5 bases from J, with 8 bases between. The CDR3 nucleotides are TGTGCCAGCATTCGGGGGAATGAAAAACTGTTTTTT. Translation: CASIRGNEKLFF.

This rearrangement joins TRBV5-4 to TRBJ2-1, with a weak D call TRBD1 (6 bases). V was pared by 10 bases and J by 6 bases, with 11 bases between. Germline loops: CDR1 SGHNT, CDR2 YYREEE (reference sequence). The CDR3 has 11 amino acids. CDR3 DNA sequence: TGTGCCGAGTCCAGGGGCAATGAGCAGTTCTTC. Its translation is CAESRGNEQFF.

The J gene is TRBJ1-4, the V gene TRBV27; 7 bases map to TRBD1. The germline gives CDR1 MNHEY, CDR2 SMNVEV (reference sequence). The CDR3 consists of 14 residues. The V and J ends lost 7 bases and 7 bases, in that order; junction bases with no gene match: 9. The CDR3 DNA reads TGTGCCAGCATGCCGACAGGGCCTGGTGAAAAACTGTTTTTT. This sequence encodes CASMPTGPGEKLFF.

This clone showed up just once. The chain employs TRBV7-2 and TRBJ2-1, with 9 bases identical to TRBD2. Germline V gene sequence: CDR1 SGHTA, CDR2 FQGNSA. The CDR3 has 16 amino acids. V trimming: 7 bases; J trimming: 9 bases; junction bases outside the gene matches: 16. CDR3 sequence reads: CASTLSGAGGPLEQFF. The CDR3 DNA follows: TGTGCCAGCACCCTAAGTGGGGCGGGAGGGCCGCTTGAGCAGTTCTTC.

Here the CDR3 reads CASSQGARRSLETQYF. Written as DNA, the CDR3 is TGTGCCAGCAGCCAGGGGGCGCGTCGTTCATTAGAGACCCAGTACTTC. The chain recombines TRBV7-2 with TRBJ2-5, with 8 bases identical to TRBD1. CDR1 is SGHTA and CDR2 is FQGNSA in the germline V gene. After removal of 5 bases from V and 4 bases from J, the junction contained 12 bases not matched to a gene. This CDR3 comprises 16 residues.

This chain links TRBV5-1 with TRBJ2-3; TRBD2 matches 11 bases. The CDR3 runs 18 residues. Losses at the gene ends were 0 bases for V and 5 bases for J; bases not matched to a gene: 11. Looked up from germline, CDR1 is SGHRS and CDR2 is YFSETQ. The CDR3 region has the DNA TGCGCCAGCAGCTTGGTTGTAGCGGGAGGGCCTCGGGGAGATACGCAGTATTTT. Its protein is CASSLVVAGGPRGDTQYF.

This chain uses TRBV9 with TRBJ2-2; 12 positions agree with TRBD2. V was pared by 4 bases and J by 5 bases, with 9 bases of the junction left unmatched. The CDR3 is 17 residues long. From germline, CDR1 is SGDLS and CDR2 YYNGEE. The CDR3 here is CASSPRTSGVRTGELFF. The DNA of the CDR3 is TGTGCCAGCAGCCCCCGGACTAGCGGGGTCCGAACCGGGGAGCTGTTTTTT.

This clone came up once. In nucleotides, the CDR3 is TGTGCCAGCCGCCTGCGCGGGGAGCTGTTTTTT. Its translation: CASRLRGELFF. The chain is built from TRBV27 and TRBJ2-2; D not certain. V lost 8 bases and J 7 bases, leaving 8 bases between the germline ends. The germline V gene encodes CDR1 MNHEY and CDR2 SMNVEV (reference sequence). The length of the CDR3 is 11 residues.